This passage covers 17 T cell receptor beta chains from one sample sequenced in a study of blood T cell repertoires in COVID-19. Profiling relied on immunoSEQ multiplex PCR, and the TCRdb table lists in-frame clones only, not all of them. Of 200,000 or so clones in the sample, 85% to 90% were seen once. Source material: peripheral blood. Receptors originate from a middle-aged man with acute or convalescent COVID-19.

The chain is built from TRBV15 and TRBJ1-2; D is perhaps TRBD1 (5 bases). The germline V gene encodes CDR1 LNHNV and CDR2 YYDKDF (reference sequence). The CDR3 length is 15 residues. The germline V and J ends were trimmed by 5 bases and 0 bases, with 13 bases remaining between them. CDR3 DNA: TGTGCCACCAGCTCCCCCGACAGAACTAACTATGGCTACACCTTC. Its protein is CATSSPDRTNYGYTF.

The J gene is TRBJ1-5, the V gene TRBV11-2, with 9 bases fitting TRBD1. This CDR3 contains 15 residues. Germline CDR1 SGHAT, CDR2 FQNNGV. J gave up 5 bases and V 5 bases, and 7 bases lay outside the gene matches. The CDR3 DNA sequence: TGTGCCAGCAGCCCCGGGACAGGGACGCATCAGCCCCAGCATTTT. Its translation: CASSPGTGTHQPQHF.

This clone was recorded once. V usage is TRBV12-3 or TRBV12-4 and J usage is TRBJ1-5, with 7 nucleotides matching TRBD1. The V gene end was trimmed by 5 bases and the J gene end by 7 bases; junction bases not matched to a gene: 5. The CDR3 has 13 amino acids. As DNA, the CDR3 is TGTGCCAGCAGTAGGGGGCAGGGGCAGCCCCAGCATTTT. It is translated as CASSRGQGQPQHF.

This clone was picked up one time. The V gene is TRBV2, the J gene TRBJ1-3; D possibly corresponds to TRBD1 (5 bases). V shed 3 bases and J shed 0 bases, with 9 bases lying between them. This CDR3 spans 15 amino acids. Germline CDR1 is SNHLY and CDR2 is FYNNEI. The CDR3 loop reads CASSDGQVSGNTIYF. CDR3 coding DNA: TGTGCCAGCAGTGACGGACAAGTCTCTGGAAACACCATATATTTT.

This sequence joins TRBV6-1 and TRBJ2-7, with a tentative D call TRBD2 (5 bases). V lost 0 bases and J 1 base, leaving 10 bases between the germline ends. The CDR3 is 15 amino acids. Germline V lookup: CDR1 MNHNS, CDR2 SASEGT. The CDR3 region has the DNA TGTGCCAGCAGTGAAGCCTGGACGGGATCCTACGAGCAGTACTTC. Translated: CASSEAWTGSYEQYF.

This clone came up a few times. The V and J genes are TRBV11-2 and TRBJ1-1; weak D call: TRBD1 (6 bases). Trimming stripped 0 bases from V and 1 base from J, with 9 bases between. The germline V gene has CDR1 SGHAT and CDR2 FQNNGV. The CDR3 contains 15 residues. The CDR3 coding sequence is TGTGCCAGCAGCTTAGAAAGGACAGCGAACACTGAAGCTTTCTTT. It codes for CASSLERTANTEAFF. Full variable domain (missing parts from reference TRBV11-2 and TRBJ1-1): EAGVAQSPRYKIIEKRQSVAFWCNPISGHATLYWYQQILGQGPKLLIQFQNNGVVDDSQLPKDRFSAERLKGVDSTLKIQPAKLEDSAVYLCASSLERTANTEAFFGQGTRLTVV.

This chain uses TRBV3-1 (or the pseudogene TRBV3-2) with TRBJ2-1; 7 nucleotides match TRBD1. CDR1 LGHDT and CDR2 YNNKEL come from the germline V gene (reference sequence). CDR3 length: 14 amino acids. V trimming: 6 bases; J trimming: 6 bases; junction bases outside the gene matches: 8. The CDR3 is CASRDRAGGNEQFF. The CDR3, as DNA: TGTGCCAGCAGAGACAGGGCAGGGGGCAATGAGCAGTTCTTC.

CDR3 loop: CSVNVMGAGTEAFF. The CDR3 DNA reads TGCAGCGTTAATGTCATGGGGGCAGGGACTGAAGCTTTCTTT. J is TRBJ1-1 and V is TRBV29-1; possible D gene TRBD1, 6 bases. Germline V gene sequence: CDR1 SQVTM, CDR2 ANQGSEA. Trimming took 5 bases from V and 5 from J, leaving 18 bases between them. The CDR3 length is 14 residues. Filled out from reference TRBV29-1 and TRBJ1-1, the complete variable domain reads SAVISQKPSRDICQRGTSLTIQCQVDSQVTMMFWYRQQPGQSLTLIATANQGSEATYESGFVIDKFPISRPNLTFSTLTVSNMSPEDSSIYLCSVNVMGAGTEAFFGQGTRLTVV.

This sequence joins TRBV30 and TRBJ1-5, with 7 positions matching TRBD1. Trimming at V came to 3 bases and at J to 1 base, leaving 6 bases not matched to a gene. This CDR3 contains 15 residues. Germline V gene data show CDR1 as GTSNPN and CDR2 as SVGIG (reference sequence). The DNA of the CDR3 is TGTGCCTGGAGCACCGGGACAGTGAGCAATCAGCCCCAGCATTTT. Its translation is CAWSTGTVSNQPQHF.

V gene TRBV9 combines with J gene TRBJ2-5; 9 bases agree with TRBD2. The CDR3 spans 15 residues. J was trimmed by 5 bases and V by 3 bases; bases with no gene match: 8. The germline V gene has CDR1 SGDLS and CDR2 YYNGEE. The CDR3 loop reads CASSESGGREETQYF. DNA for the CDR3: TGTGCCAGCAGCGAGAGCGGGGGGCGGGAGGAGACCCAGTACTTC.

Here the CDR3 DNA reads TGTGCCAGCTCACCGACAGGGGTGGCTGGAAACACCATATATTTT. This codes for CASSPTGVAGNTIYF. The chain is built from TRBV18 and TRBJ1-3; 8 bases agree with TRBD1. The CDR3 extends over 15 amino acids. CDR1 is KGHSH, CDR2 LQKENI, per germline. V lost 3 bases, J lost 2 bases, and 3 bases stayed unmatched.

The chain is built from TRBV24-1 and TRBJ1-3; D remains ambiguous. The CDR3 runs to 17 residues. The germline V gene encodes CDR1 KGHDR and CDR2 SFDVKD. Trimming shortened V by 6 bases and J by 2 bases, and 19 bases separated the two germline ends. The CDR3 sequence: CATSIGSRVWTGNTIYF. The CDR3 bases are TGTGCCACCAGTATAGGCTCGCGGGTGTGGACTGGAAACACCATATATTTT.

CDR3: CATGTGDQPQHF. The CDR3 DNA sequence: TGCGCCACCGGGACAGGGGATCAGCCCCAGCATTTT. The chain couples TRBV10-1 to TRBJ1-5; 10 bases map to TRBD1. The V segment lost 10 bases and the J segment 5 bases; nucleotides outside the gene matches: 2. Germline CDR1 WNHNN, CDR2 SYGVQD (reference sequence). The CDR3 runs 12 residues.

CDR3 bases: TGCGCCAGCAGCGTAATAGCGGGGGCTGGCGAGGAGCTGTTTTTT. Amino acid sequence: CASSVIAGAGEELFF. This rearrangement joins TRBV5-1 to TRBJ2-2; TRBD2 aligns across 9 bases. The trim removed 4 bases at V and 10 bases at J, leaving 11 bases unmatched. The germline gives CDR1 SGHRS, CDR2 YFSETQ. The CDR3 is 15 amino acids.

The CDR3 DNA sequence: TGTGCCAGCAGCTCAGGCAACACTGAAGCTTTCTTT. Amino acid sequence: CASSSGNTEAFF. V gene TRBV5-4 combines with J gene TRBJ1-1; the D is unclear. Germline CDR1 and CDR2: SGHNT and YYREEE (reference sequence). Trimming took 3 bases from V and 2 from J, leaving 5 bases between them. The CDR3 length is 12 residues.

This clone was seen a single time. The chain is built from TRBV5-1 and TRBJ2-6; 8 bases align to TRBD1. This CDR3 is built from 16 residues. V lost 4 bases, J lost 2 bases, and 5 bases stayed unmatched. In germline, CDR1 is SGHRS, CDR2 YFSETQ. CDR3 in amino acids: CASSLGQGAGANVLTF. The DNA for the CDR3 is TGCGCCAGCAGCCTCGGACAGGGAGCTGGGGCCAACGTCCTGACTTTC.

This chain joins TRBV28 and TRBJ1-2; TRBD1 might be the D (5 bases). This CDR3 has 14 residues. Deletions cut 2 bases from V and 2 bases from J, with 9 bases between. Germline V gene data show CDR1 as MDHEN and CDR2 as SYDVKM. CDR3 bases: TGTGCCAGCAGTTTAGGGGCAGGGAACTATGGCTACACCTTC. Its translation: CASSLGAGNYGYTF.